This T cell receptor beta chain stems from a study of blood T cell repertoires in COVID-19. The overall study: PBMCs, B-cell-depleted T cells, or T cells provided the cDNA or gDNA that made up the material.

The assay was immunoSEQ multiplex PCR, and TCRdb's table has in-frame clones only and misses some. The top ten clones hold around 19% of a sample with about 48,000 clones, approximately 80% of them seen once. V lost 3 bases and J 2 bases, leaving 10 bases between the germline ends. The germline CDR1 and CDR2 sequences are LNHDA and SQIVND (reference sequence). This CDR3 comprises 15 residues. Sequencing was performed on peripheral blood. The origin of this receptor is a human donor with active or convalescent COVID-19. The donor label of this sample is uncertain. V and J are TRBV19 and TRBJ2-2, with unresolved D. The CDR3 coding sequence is TGTGCCAGTAGTATCTTCCTTACTAACACCGGGGAGCTGTTTTTT. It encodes CASSIFLTNTGELFF.